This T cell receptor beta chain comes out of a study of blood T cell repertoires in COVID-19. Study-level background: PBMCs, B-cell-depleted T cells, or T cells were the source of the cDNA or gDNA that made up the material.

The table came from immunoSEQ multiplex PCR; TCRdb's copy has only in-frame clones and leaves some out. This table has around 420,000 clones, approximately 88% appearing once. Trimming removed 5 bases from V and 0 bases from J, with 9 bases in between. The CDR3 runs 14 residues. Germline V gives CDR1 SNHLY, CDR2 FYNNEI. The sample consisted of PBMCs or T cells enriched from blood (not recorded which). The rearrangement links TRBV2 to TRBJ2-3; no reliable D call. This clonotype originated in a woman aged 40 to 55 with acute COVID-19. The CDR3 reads CASSIPVSTDTQYF. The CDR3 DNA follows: TGTGCCAGCAGTATCCCGGTTAGCACAGATACGCAGTATTTT.